These 16 T cell receptor beta chains came from one sample sequenced in a study of radiation and T cells in renal cell carcinoma. As to time point: baseline pretreatment blood. Indicated treatment: 15 Gy SBRT to primary tumor, nephrectomy 4 weeks later. Method: immunoSEQ multiplex PCR; TCRdb's copy keeps in-frame clones and lacks some. Among roughly 100,000 clones listed, about 79% were seen once. The sequences come from blood, collected from a patient whose treatment included radiotherapy and nephrectomy. These receptors originate from a man between 60 and 70 years old with renal cell carcinoma.

V and J are TRBV27 and TRBJ2-2, with D perhaps given as TRBD1 or TRBD2 (5 bases each). From germline, CDR1 is MNHEY and CDR2 SMNVEV (reference sequence). The CDR3 loop spans 16 amino acids. V was trimmed by 7 bases and J by 2 bases, leaving 17 bases between them. The DNA for the CDR3 is TGTGCCAGCAAACCCCGGGGCACGCTAAACACCGGGGAGCTGTTTTTT. The encoded protein is CASKPRGTLNTGELFF.

V and J are TRBV6-6 and TRBJ1-4, with no clear D. CDR1 is MNHNY, CDR2 SVGAGI, per germline (reference sequence). Between the trimmed V and J ends, which lost 1 base and 8 bases, there was a span of 8 bases. This CDR3 has 13 residues. The CDR3 nucleotides read TGTGCCAGCAGTTACTACCCGGGAGAAAAACTGTTTTTT. Its translation is CASSYYPGEKLFF.

For the CDR3, the DNA is TGTGCCAGCAGCTTATCACACACGCCCTTTAACTATGGCTACACCTTC. Translation gives CASSLSHTPFNYGYTF. V usage is TRBV7-2 and J usage is TRBJ1-2; D ambiguous. CDR1 is SGHTA, CDR2 FQGNSA, per germline. The CDR3 loop spans 16 amino acids. Between the trimmed V and J ends, which lost 2 bases and 1 base, there was a span of 14 bases.

The CDR3: CASSNRDFSGNTIYF. CDR3 DNA: TGTGCCAGCAGTAACCGGGATTTCTCTGGAAACACCATATATTTT. The chain links TRBV6-1 to TRBJ1-3; D remains unclear. Germline V gene lookup returns CDR1 MNHNS and CDR2 SASEGT. CDR3 size: 15 residues. V lost 5 bases to trimming and J lost 0 bases, with 11 bases between them.

This clone showed up just a few times. The gene calls are TRBV10-3 and TRBJ1-3, with 7 positions matching TRBD1. The CDR3 length is 17 residues. The junction had 20 bases not matched to a gene; V was cut back by 11 bases and J by 4 bases. Germline assignment: CDR1 ENHRY and CDR2 SYGVKD. CDR3 sequence: CAPRRQGILIAGNTIYF. CDR3 nucleotide sequence: TGTGCCCCGAGACGACAGGGAATCTTAATAGCCGGAAACACCATATATTTT.

There are a few counts of this clone. The gene calls are TRBV10-1 and TRBJ2-7; D is possibly TRBD1 or TRBD2 (5 bases each). The CDR3 loop spans 14 amino acids. The V and J ends lost 6 bases and 2 bases respectively, with 14 bases between them. CDR1 is WNHNN and CDR2 is SYGVQD in the germline V gene (reference sequence). The CDR3 loop is CASSLGTPPYEQYF. CDR3 bases: TGCGCCAGCAGCCTCGGGACGCCTCCCTACGAGCAGTACTTC.

V is TRBV25-1 and J is TRBJ1-4; D gene ambiguous. The length of the CDR3 is 14 residues. Between the trimmed V and J ends, which lost 2 bases and 5 bases, there was a span of 9 bases. Germline V gives CDR1 MGHDK, CDR2 SYGVNS. CDR3 sequence (DNA): TGTGCCAGCAGTGAAGCGGGCTCGAATGAAAAACTGTTTTTT. Encoded protein: CASSEAGSNEKLFF.

The chain recombines TRBV5-1 with TRBJ2-5; D perhaps matches TRBD2 (6 bases). Germline-derived CDR1 and CDR2 are SGHRS and YFSETQ. Trimming cost V 3 bases and J 1 base, with 13 bases left between them. The CDR3 is made up of 15 amino acids. The DNA of the CDR3 is TGCGCCAGCAGCTGGGGGGACCGTGGCCAAGAGACCCAGTACTTC. Its protein is CASSWGDRGQETQYF.

The rearrangement uses TRBV27 and TRBJ2-7, with D unclear. The germline gives CDR1 MNHEY, CDR2 SMNVEV (reference sequence). Between the trimmed V and J ends, which lost 6 bases and 3 bases, there was a span of 18 bases. This CDR3 spans 15 amino acids. The CDR3 DNA reads TGTGCCAGCAGCCGCGGACGGAGCCAATTCTACGAGCAGTACTTC. As protein: CASSRGRSQFYEQYF.

This clone was seen just once. This sequence joins TRBV29-1 and TRBJ2-7; TRBD1 is a possible D gene (5 bases). Deletions cut 4 bases from V and 2 bases from J, with 9 bases between. The CDR3 consists of 12 residues. Germline-derived CDR1 and CDR2 are SQVTM and ANQGSEA. CDR3 in amino acids: CSVGGTPYEQYF. The CDR3 region has the DNA TGCAGCGTTGGGGGCACACCCTACGAGCAGTACTTC.

This rearrangement joins TRBV9 to TRBJ1-1, with D possibly being TRBD1 (5 bases). CDR1 and CDR2 from the germline V gene are SGDLS and YYNGEE. The CDR3 is 14 amino acids. Trimming pared 2 bases from V and 5 bases from J, leaving 13 bases between. The CDR3 DNA follows: TGTGCCAGCAGCGTCGTGACGGGGGAGACTGAAGCTTTCTTT. Its translation: CASSVVTGETEAFF.

The rearrangement links TRBV29-1 to TRBJ2-3; no clear D. The germline V gene encodes CDR1 SQVTM and CDR2 ANQGSEA. This CDR3 contains 13 residues. V dropped 7 bases and J dropped 5 bases, with 16 bases sitting between them. CDR3 loop: CSANPQPLDTQYF. The CDR3 region has the DNA TGCAGCGCGAACCCGCAACCATTAGATACGCAGTATTTT.

This chain connects TRBV11-1 to TRBJ1-2; 9 bases align to TRBD1. The CDR3 is made up of 16 amino acids. V lost 4 bases and J lost 1; bases outside the gene matches: 7. Germline loops: CDR1 SGHAT, CDR2 FQDESV (reference sequence). The CDR3 nucleotides are TGTGCCAGCAGCTCGGGACAGGGTAGATTTAACTATGGCTACACCTTC. Its protein is CASSSGQGRFNYGYTF.

V usage is TRBV11-2 and J usage is TRBJ2-7; D perhaps matches TRBD2 (6 bases). The CDR3 totals 15 residues. Germline-derived CDR1 and CDR2 are SGHAT and FQNNGV. The ends were cut back, 0 bases at V and 6 bases at J, with 15 bases in the middle. CDR3 loop: CASSLDPGGLGEQYF. In DNA form, the CDR3 reads TGTGCCAGCAGCTTAGATCCAGGAGGGCTCGGCGAGCAGTACTTC.

V usage is TRBV28 and J usage is TRBJ2-7; weak D call: TRBD1 (6 bases). Per germline, CDR1 MDHEN and CDR2 SYDVKM. There are 15 residues in the CDR3. The V end lost 1 base, the J end lost 6 bases, and 16 bases lay between the germline ends. The CDR3 nucleotides are TGTGCCAGCAGTTTATCTGGGGGCCGGTGGGGCGAGCAGTACTTC. As protein: CASSLSGGRWGEQYF. Full variable domain (missing parts from reference TRBV28 and TRBJ2-7): DVKVTQSSRYLVKRTGEKVFLECVQDMDHENMFWYRQDPGLGLRLIYFSYDVKMKEKGDIPEGYSVSREKKERFSLILESASTNQTSMYLCASSLSGGRWGEQYFGPGTRLTVT.

The J gene is TRBJ2-1, the V gene TRBV7-7; 10 bases map to TRBD2. Trimming took 5 bases from V and 4 from J; bases not matched to a gene: 5. Per the germline V gene, CDR1 is SSHAT and CDR2 is FNYEAQ (reference sequence). CDR3 length: 15 residues. As DNA, the CDR3 is TGTGCCAGCAGCATAACTAGCGGGGCTTACAATGAGCAGTTCTTC. The encoded protein is CASSITSGAYNEQFF.